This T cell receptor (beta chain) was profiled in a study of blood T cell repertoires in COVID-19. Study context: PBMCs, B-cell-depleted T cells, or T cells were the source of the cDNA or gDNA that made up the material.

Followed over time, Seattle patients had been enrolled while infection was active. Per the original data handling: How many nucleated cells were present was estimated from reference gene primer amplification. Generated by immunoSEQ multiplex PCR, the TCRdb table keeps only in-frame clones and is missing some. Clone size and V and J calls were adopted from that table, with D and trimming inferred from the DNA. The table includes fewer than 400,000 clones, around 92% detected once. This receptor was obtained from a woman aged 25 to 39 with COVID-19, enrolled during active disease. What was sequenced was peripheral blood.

CDR3: CASSEENNEQYF. The DNA of the CDR3 is TGTGCCAGCAGTGAGGAGAACAACGAGCAGTACTTC. V and J are TRBV2 and TRBJ2-7; D is undetermined. CDR3 length: 12 residues. V was trimmed by 3 bases and J by 5 bases, leaving 8 bases between them. CDR1 and CDR2 from the germline V gene are SNHLY and FYNNEI.